This T cell receptor (beta chain) appears in the sequencing data of a study of cytomegalovirus exposure and HLA in healthy donors. The method was immunoSEQ multiplex PCR; TCRdb's version includes in-frame clones alone and lacks a portion of them. The sample includes roughly 52,000 clones, 90% of them seen just once. The CDR3 spans 21 residues. Germline V gene lookup returns CDR1 KGHSH and CDR2 LQKENI. V shed 3 bases, J shed 1 base, and the junction held 16 bases outside the gene matches. The sequence derives from a man between 18 and 29 years old in good health and CMV-seronegative. The J gene is TRBJ2-1, the V gene TRBV18, with 12 bases aligning to TRBD2. Sequencing was carried out using PBMCs. The CDR3: CASSPLVRASGRAGSYNEQFF. CDR3 DNA: TGTGCCAGCTCACCCCTAGTCCGGGCTAGCGGGAGGGCCGGTTCCTACAATGAGCAGTTCTTC.